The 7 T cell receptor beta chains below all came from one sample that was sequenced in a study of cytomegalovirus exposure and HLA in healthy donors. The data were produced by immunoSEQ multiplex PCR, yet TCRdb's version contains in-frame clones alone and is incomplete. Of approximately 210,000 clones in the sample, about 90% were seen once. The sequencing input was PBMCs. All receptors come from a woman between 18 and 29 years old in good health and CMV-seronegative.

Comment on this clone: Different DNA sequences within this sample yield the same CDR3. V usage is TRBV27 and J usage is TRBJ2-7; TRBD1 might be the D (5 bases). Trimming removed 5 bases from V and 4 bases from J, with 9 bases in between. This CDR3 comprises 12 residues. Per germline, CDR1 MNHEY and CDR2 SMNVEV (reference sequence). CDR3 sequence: CASSTRGYEQYF. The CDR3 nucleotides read TGTGCCAGCAGTACAAGGGGTTACGAGCAGTACTTC.

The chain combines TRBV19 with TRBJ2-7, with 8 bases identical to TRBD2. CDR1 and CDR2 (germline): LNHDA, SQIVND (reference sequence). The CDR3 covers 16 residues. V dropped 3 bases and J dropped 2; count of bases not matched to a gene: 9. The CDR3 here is CASSIRTSGFPYEQYF. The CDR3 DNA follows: TGTGCCAGTAGTATCAGAACTAGCGGCTTTCCCTACGAGCAGTACTTC.

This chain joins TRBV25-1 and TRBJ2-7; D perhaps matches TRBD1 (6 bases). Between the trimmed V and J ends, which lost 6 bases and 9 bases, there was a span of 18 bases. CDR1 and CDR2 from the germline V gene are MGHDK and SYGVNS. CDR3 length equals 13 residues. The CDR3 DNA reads TGTGCCAGCAGCCGGGACACGGGGTATGGGCAGTACTTC. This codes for CASSRDTGYGQYF.

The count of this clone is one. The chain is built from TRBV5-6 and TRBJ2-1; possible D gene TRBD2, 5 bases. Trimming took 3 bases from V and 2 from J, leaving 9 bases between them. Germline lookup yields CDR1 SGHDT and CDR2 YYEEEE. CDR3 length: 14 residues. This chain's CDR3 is CASSWNSAYNEQFF. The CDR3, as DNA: TGTGCCAGCAGCTGGAATAGCGCCTACAATGAGCAGTTCTTC.

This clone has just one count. CDR3 loop: CATSRGYGEHGGTGELFF. The CDR3 DNA reads as TGTGCCACCAGCAGAGGTTACGGTGAACACGGGGGGACCGGGGAGCTGTTTTTT. This chain joins TRBV15 and TRBJ2-2; 7 positions agree with TRBD2. Losses at the gene ends were 1 base for V and 5 bases for J; bases not matched to a gene: 13. CDR1 is LNHNV, CDR2 YYDKDF, per germline (reference sequence). The CDR3 is 18 amino acids.

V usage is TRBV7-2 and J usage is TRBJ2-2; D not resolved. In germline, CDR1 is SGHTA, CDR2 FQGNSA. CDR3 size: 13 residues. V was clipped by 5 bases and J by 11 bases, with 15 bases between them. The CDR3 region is CASSHRGQNELFF. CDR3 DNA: TGTGCCAGCAGCCATAGAGGTCAGAACGAGCTGTTTTTT.

CDR3: CARRGKGYEQYF. As DNA, the CDR3 is TGTGCCAGACGGGGGAAGGGCTACGAGCAGTACTTC. This chain joins TRBV6-5 and TRBJ2-7; a weak D match, TRBD2 (6 bases). Germline CDR1 and CDR2: MNHEY and SVGAGI. CDR3 length: 12 amino acids. V lost 9 bases and J lost 3, with 12 bases in between.